The 26 T cell receptor beta chains below were found in one sample sequenced in a study of blood T cell repertoires in COVID-19. The method was immunoSEQ multiplex PCR; TCRdb's version includes in-frame clones alone and lacks a portion of them. The sample yields about 160,000 clones, around 80% seen once. Material: PBMCs or T cells enriched from blood (not recorded which). Receptors were obtained from a woman aged 60-75 years who had recovered from COVID-19.

The CDR3 DNA reads TGTGCCACCAGTGATTCCCCCAGGGGTTGGAACACCGGGGAGCTGTTTTTT. Residues: CATSDSPRGWNTGELFF. The V call is TRBV24-1, the J call TRBJ2-2, with TRBD1 as a possible D gene (6 bases). Trimming cost V 2 bases and J 1 base, with 13 bases left between them. The germline gives CDR1 KGHDR, CDR2 SFDVKD. There are 17 residues in the CDR3.

The chain is built from TRBV25-1 and TRBJ1-5, with unresolved D. Germline CDR1 reads MGHDK; CDR2 reads SYGVNS. Trimming removed 1 base from V and 6 bases from J, with 19 bases in between. The CDR3 is made up of 17 amino acids. The CDR3 region is CASSESLVVPIGQPQHF. For the CDR3, the DNA is TGTGCCAGCAGTGAATCCCTGGTGGTACCGATCGGTCAGCCCCAGCATTTT.

The CDR3 region is CASSIGTSGSTDTQYF. The CDR3 DNA sequence: TGTGCCAGCAGCATCGGGACTAGCGGGTCCACAGATACGCAGTATTTT. This chain connects TRBV9 to TRBJ2-3, with 12 bases matching TRBD2. This CDR3 region has 16 residues. Germline assignment: CDR1 SGDLS and CDR2 YYNGEE. J gave up 2 bases and V 4 bases, and 5 bases lay outside the gene matches.

The chain links TRBV29-1 to TRBJ1-4, with D uncertain. The V gene lost 4 bases and the J gene lost 2 bases, with 8 bases spanning the gap. CDR1 and CDR2 (germline): SQVTM, ANQGSEA. The CDR3 runs 13 residues. The CDR3 DNA reads TGCAGCGTTGGAGGGCGGACTAATGAAAAACTGTTTTTT. This gives the protein CSVGGRTNEKLFF.

The CDR3 coding sequence is TGTGCCAGTAGTATACCCTTCGGGACAGATACGCAGTATTTT. Protein: CASSIPFGTDTQYF. The gene calls are TRBV19 and TRBJ2-3; D is unresolved. The CDR3 has 14 amino acids. Deletions cut 2 bases from V and 3 bases from J, with 9 bases between. Per germline, CDR1 LNHDA and CDR2 SQIVND (reference sequence).

The chain recombines TRBV13 with TRBJ2-2, with TRBD2 matching over 10 bases. The CDR3 is made up of 21 amino acids. The J segment lost 1 base and the V segment lost 5 bases, leaving 19 bases of the junction unmatched. CDR1 is PRHDT and CDR2 is FYEKMQ in the germline V gene (reference sequence). The CDR3 loop reads CASSPPLFLASGGENTGELFF. The DNA for the CDR3 is TGTGCCAGCAGCCCACCCCTTTTTTTGGCTAGCGGGGGTGAGAACACCGGGGAGCTGTTTTTT.

J is TRBJ2-5 and V is TRBV11-3; 8 bases are shared with TRBD1. Germline lookup yields CDR1 SGHNT and CDR2 YENEEA. J was trimmed by 4 bases and V by 2 bases; bases with no gene match: 3. The CDR3 is 14 amino acids. The chain's CDR3 is CASSLPGQGETQYF. The CDR3 DNA is TGTGCCAGCAGCTTACCCGGACAGGGAGAGACCCAGTACTTC.

This rearrangement joins TRBV11-3 to TRBJ2-1; D may be TRBD2 (5 bases). The CDR3 spans 13 residues. V was pared by 5 bases and J by 13 bases, with 18 bases between. Germline lookup yields CDR1 SGHNT and CDR2 YENEEA. CDR3 bases: TGTGCCAGCAGCCCGGGGAGTATAGGTGAACAGTTCTTC. Amino acids: CASSPGSIGEQFF.

As for this clone: The same CDR3 also results from other DNA sequences found in this sample. The chain recombines TRBV7-2 with TRBJ2-1; a possible D gene is TRBD1 (5 bases). Trimming removed 2 bases from V and 8 bases from J, with 7 bases in between. The CDR3 loop spans 12 amino acids. Per the germline V gene, CDR1 is SGHTA and CDR2 is FQGNSA. The CDR3 spells CASSLTRDEQFF. The CDR3 DNA reads as TGTGCCAGCAGCTTAACCAGGGATGAGCAGTTCTTC.

This chain links TRBV9 with TRBJ2-5; 9 bases agree with TRBD1. CDR1 is SGDLS and CDR2 is YYNGEE in the germline V gene. There are 15 residues in the CDR3. Germline trimming cut 4 bases from V and 4 bases from J; bases unmatched to any gene: 8. The DNA of the CDR3 is TGTGCCAGCAGCATGACAGACAGGGGGGGAGAGACCCAGTACTTC. Translating it yields CASSMTDRGGETQYF.

The CDR3 region is CASSLSQAENQPQHF. CDR3 coding DNA: TGTGCCAGCAGCTTGTCACAGGCAGAAAATCAGCCCCAGCATTTT. This chain uses TRBV11-2 with TRBJ1-5; D perhaps matches TRBD1 (5 bases). Deletions cut 3 bases from V and 4 bases from J, with 13 bases between. The CDR3 is made up of 15 amino acids. CDR1 is SGHAT and CDR2 is FQNNGV in the germline V gene.

This chain links TRBV6-1 with TRBJ2-7, with TRBD2 matching over 11 bases. This CDR3 region has 14 residues. CDR1 and CDR2 from the germline V gene are MNHNS and SASEGT. V lost 2 bases and J lost 5; bases outside the gene matches: 2. The CDR3 here is CASSELAGGNEQYF. The CDR3 coding sequence is TGTGCCAGCAGTGAACTAGCGGGGGGTAACGAGCAGTACTTC.

The chain has TRBV5-1 and TRBJ2-5; 8 positions agree with TRBD2. Germline V gives CDR1 SGHRS, CDR2 YFSETQ. V trimming: 3 bases; J trimming: 4 bases; junction bases outside the gene matches: 14. CDR3 length: 17 residues. The CDR3 DNA follows: TGCGCCAGCAGCTCGATCCTCTCGGGAACTAGCGGAGAGACCCAGTACTTC. Its translation is CASSSILSGTSGETQYF.

At least ten counts were recorded for this clone. The genes are TRBV12-5 and TRBJ2-5; no reliable D call. CDR3 size: 15 residues. Trimming pared 5 bases from V and 2 bases from J, leaving 15 bases between. CDR1 LGHNT and CDR2 FRNRAP come from the germline V gene. CDR3 sequence: CASGDDSKIQETQYF. The CDR3 nucleotides are TGTGCTAGTGGTGATGACTCGAAGATTCAAGAGACCCAGTACTTC.

The V call is TRBV5-6, the J call TRBJ1-4; D unclear. CDR1 is SGHDT and CDR2 is YYEEEE in the germline V gene. The CDR3 totals 15 residues. The V and J ends lost 1 base and 2 bases respectively, with 9 bases between them. This CDR3 reads CASSLSAGTNEKLFF. CDR3 nucleotides: TGTGCCAGCAGCTTGAGTGCGGGGACTAATGAAAAACTGTTTTTT. Full variable domain (outside the CDR3, taken from reference TRBV5-6 and TRBJ1-4): DAGVTQSPTHLIKTRGQQVTLRCSPKSGHDTVSWYQQALGQGPQFIFQYYEEEERQRGNFPDRFSGHQFPNYSSELNVNALLLGDSALYLCASSLSAGTNEKLFFGSGTQLSVL.

The chain uses TRBV5-1 and TRBJ2-3; no definite D call. This CDR3 has 14 residues. Trimming shortened V by 0 bases and J by 4 bases, and 9 bases separated the two germline ends. Germline V gene lookup returns CDR1 SGHRS and CDR2 YFSETQ. The CDR3 sequence: CASSLGPTADTQYF. CDR3 DNA sequence: TGCGCCAGCAGCTTGGGGCCCACCGCAGATACGCAGTATTTT.

The rearrangement joins TRBV11-3 to TRBJ2-5, with D unclear. The CDR3 consists of 13 residues. Germline CDR1 SGHNT, CDR2 YENEEA. V was trimmed by 1 base and J by 5 bases, leaving 8 bases between them. Here the CDR3 reads CASSLVAFETQYF. CDR3 bases: TGTGCCAGCAGCTTAGTAGCCTTTGAGACCCAGTACTTC.

The rearrangement uses TRBV12-3 or TRBV12-4 and TRBJ1-2, with a tentative D call TRBD1 (5 bases). V was trimmed by 6 bases and J by 5 bases, leaving 13 bases between them. The CDR3 consists of 13 residues. The CDR3 DNA reads TGTGCCAGCAGATCACAGGACCAGTATGGCTACACCTTC. Amino acid sequence: CASRSQDQYGYTF.

The J gene is TRBJ2-3, the V gene TRBV11-2; TRBD2 matches at 7 bases. Germline assignment: CDR1 SGHAT and CDR2 FQNNGV. This CDR3 region has 17 residues. V lost 1 base and J lost 0; bases outside the gene matches: 7. The CDR3 sequence: CASSLVGGFPSTDTQYF. The CDR3 nucleotides read TGTGCCAGCAGCTTAGTGGGGGGGTTCCCTAGCACAGATACGCAGTATTTT.

The genes are TRBV19 and TRBJ1-2; the D is unclear. This CDR3 is built from 10 residues. The germline V gene encodes CDR1 LNHDA and CDR2 SQIVND (reference sequence). V gave up 7 bases and J gave up 7 bases, with 7 bases separating them. This chain's CDR3 is CASTSSGYTF. In DNA form, the CDR3 reads TGTGCCAGTACTTCTTCTGGCTACACCTTC.

V gene TRBV9 combines with J gene TRBJ1-1; D is unclear. Between the trimmed V and J ends, which lost 3 bases and 1 base, there was a span of 10 bases. This CDR3 is 14 amino acids long. Germline V gives CDR1 SGDLS, CDR2 YYNGEE. CDR3 in amino acids: CASSAQRKNTEAFF. DNA for the CDR3: TGTGCCAGCAGCGCCCAGAGGAAGAACACTGAAGCTTTCTTT.

The CDR3 sequence: CASSEPTANTEAFF. DNA for the CDR3: TGCGCCAGCAGTGAGCCGACAGCCAACACTGAAGCTTTCTTT. The genes are TRBV10-2 and TRBJ1-1; tentative D call: TRBD1 (5 bases). Germline V gene sequence: CDR1 WSHSY, CDR2 SAAADI. With 2 bases removed from V and 2 bases from J, the gap between germline ends came to 9 bases. CDR3 length: 14 amino acids.

V usage is TRBV30 and J usage is TRBJ2-3; D is perhaps TRBD2 (7 bases). CDR1 and CDR2 from the germline V gene are GTSNPN and SVGIG (reference sequence). V was clipped by 5 bases and J by 4 bases, with 16 bases between them. The CDR3 has 14 residues. CDR3: CAWSRGGAPDTQYF. CDR3 DNA sequence: TGTGCCTGGTCTAGGGGGGGGGCACCAGATACGCAGTATTTT.

The chain uses TRBV7-6 and TRBJ1-2; D uncertain. CDR1 and CDR2 from the germline V gene are SGHVS and FNYEAQ. This CDR3 is built from 13 residues. Between the trimmed V and J ends, which lost 3 bases and 3 bases, there was a span of 8 bases. This CDR3 reads CASSLPSDYGYTF. For the CDR3, the DNA is TGTGCCAGCAGCTTGCCGAGTGACTATGGCTACACCTTC. The whole variable domain, filled in from reference TRBV7-6 and TRBJ1-2, reads GAGVSQSPRYKVTKRGQDVALRCDPISGHVSLYWYRQALGQGPEFLTYFNYEAQQDKSGLPNDRFSAERPEGSISTLTIQRTEQRDSAMYRCASSLPSDYGYTFGSGTRLTVV.

CDR3: CAISVPGGVGTEAFF. The DNA for the CDR3 is TGTGCCATCAGCGTACCAGGGGGCGTAGGCACTGAAGCTTTCTTT. V gene TRBV10-3 combines with J gene TRBJ1-1, with 8 bases that match TRBD1. CDR3 length: 15 amino acids. V dropped 6 bases and J dropped 4; count of bases not matched to a gene: 10. Per the germline V gene, CDR1 is ENHRY and CDR2 is SYGVKD.

This chain joins TRBV19 and TRBJ2-5; tentatively, D is TRBD2 (6 bases). This CDR3 has 13 amino acids. Germline CDR1 and CDR2: LNHDA and SQIVND (reference sequence). Trimming stripped 5 bases from V and 5 bases from J, with 12 bases between. The CDR3 nucleotides are TGTGCCAGTAGTCGCCCGGGGAGGGAGACCCAGTACTTC. Translated: CASSRPGRETQYF.